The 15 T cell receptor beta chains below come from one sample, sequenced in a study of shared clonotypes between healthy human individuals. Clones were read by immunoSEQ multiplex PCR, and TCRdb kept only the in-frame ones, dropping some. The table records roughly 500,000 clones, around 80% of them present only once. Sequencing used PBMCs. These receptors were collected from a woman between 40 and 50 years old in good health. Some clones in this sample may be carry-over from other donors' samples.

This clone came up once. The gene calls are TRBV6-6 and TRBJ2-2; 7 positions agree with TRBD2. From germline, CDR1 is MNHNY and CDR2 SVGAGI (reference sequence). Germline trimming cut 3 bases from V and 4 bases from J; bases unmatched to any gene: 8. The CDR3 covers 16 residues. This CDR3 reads CASSYLASGFTGELFF. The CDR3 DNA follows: TGTGCCAGCAGTTATCTGGCTAGCGGTTTCACCGGGGAGCTGTTTTTT.

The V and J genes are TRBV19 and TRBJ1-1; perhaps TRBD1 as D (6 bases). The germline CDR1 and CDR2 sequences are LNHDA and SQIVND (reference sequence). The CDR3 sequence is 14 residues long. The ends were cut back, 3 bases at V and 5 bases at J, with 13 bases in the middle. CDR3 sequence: CASSIPNRVTEAFF. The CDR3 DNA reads TGTGCCAGTAGTATCCCTAACAGGGTTACTGAAGCTTTCTTT.

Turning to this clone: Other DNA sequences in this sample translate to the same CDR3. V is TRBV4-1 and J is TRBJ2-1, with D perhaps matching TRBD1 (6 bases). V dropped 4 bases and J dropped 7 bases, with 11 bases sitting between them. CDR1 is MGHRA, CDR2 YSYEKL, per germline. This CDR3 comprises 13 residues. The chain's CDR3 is CASSRGRGNEQFF. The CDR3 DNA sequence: TGCGCCAGCAGCCGGGGTAGGGGGAATGAGCAGTTCTTC.

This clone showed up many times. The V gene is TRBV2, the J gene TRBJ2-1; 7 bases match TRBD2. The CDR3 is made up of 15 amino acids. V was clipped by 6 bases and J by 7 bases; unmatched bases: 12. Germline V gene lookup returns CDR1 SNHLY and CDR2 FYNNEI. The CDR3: CASSKPSGKGNEQFF. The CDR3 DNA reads TGTGCCAGCAGCAAGCCTAGCGGTAAAGGTAATGAGCAGTTCTTC.

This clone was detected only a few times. CDR3 in amino acids: CASSQGDWSTDTQYF. The CDR3 DNA sequence: TGTGCCAGCAGCCAAGGGGACTGGAGCACAGATACGCAGTATTTT. The chain links TRBV14 to TRBJ2-3, with a tentative D call TRBD2 (6 bases). From germline, CDR1 is SGHDN and CDR2 FVKESK. The CDR3 extends over 15 amino acids. Deletions cut 1 base from V and 0 bases from J, with 8 bases between.

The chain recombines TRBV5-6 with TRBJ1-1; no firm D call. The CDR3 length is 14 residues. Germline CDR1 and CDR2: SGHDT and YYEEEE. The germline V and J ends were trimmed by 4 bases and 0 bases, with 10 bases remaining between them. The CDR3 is CASSRGFMNTEAFF. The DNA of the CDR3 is TGTGCCAGCAGCCGCGGCTTTATGAACACTGAAGCTTTCTTT.

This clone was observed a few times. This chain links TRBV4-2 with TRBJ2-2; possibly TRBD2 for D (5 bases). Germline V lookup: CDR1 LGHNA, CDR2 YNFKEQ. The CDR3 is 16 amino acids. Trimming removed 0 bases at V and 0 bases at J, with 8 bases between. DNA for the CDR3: TGTGCCAGCAGCCAAGATGGGAGTGCGAACACCGGGGAGCTGTTTTTT. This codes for CASSQDGSANTGELFF.

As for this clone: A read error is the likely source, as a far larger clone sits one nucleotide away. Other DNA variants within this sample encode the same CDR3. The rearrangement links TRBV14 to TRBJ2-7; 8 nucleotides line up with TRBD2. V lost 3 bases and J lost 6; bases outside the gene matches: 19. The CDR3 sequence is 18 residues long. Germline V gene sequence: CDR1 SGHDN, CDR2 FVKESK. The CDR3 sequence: CASSHRKKAGAPLGEQYF. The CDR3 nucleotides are TGTGCCAGCAGCCACCGGAAAAAAGCGGGGGCCCCCCTGGGCGAGCAGTACTTC.

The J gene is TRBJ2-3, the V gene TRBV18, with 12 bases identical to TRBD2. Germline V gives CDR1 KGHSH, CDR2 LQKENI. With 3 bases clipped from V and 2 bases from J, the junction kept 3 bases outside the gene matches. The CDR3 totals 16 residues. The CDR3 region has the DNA TGTGCCAGCTCACCCCTAGCGGGAGGGGACACAGATACGCAGTATTTT. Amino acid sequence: CASSPLAGGDTDTQYF. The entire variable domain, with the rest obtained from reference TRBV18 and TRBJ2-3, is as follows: NAGVMQNPRHLVRRRGQEARLRCSPMKGHSHVYWYRQLPEEGLKFMVYLQKENIIDESGMPKERFSAEFPKEGPSILRIQQVVRGDSAAYFCASSPLAGGDTDTQYFGPGTRLTVL.

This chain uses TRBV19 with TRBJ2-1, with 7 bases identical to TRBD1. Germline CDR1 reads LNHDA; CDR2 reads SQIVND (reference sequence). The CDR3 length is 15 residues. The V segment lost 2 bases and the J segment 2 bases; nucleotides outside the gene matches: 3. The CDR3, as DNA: TGTGCCAGTAGTATATTGACAGGGACCTACAATGAGCAGTTCTTC. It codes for CASSILTGTYNEQFF.

The CDR3 reads CASSPPVGNEQFF. The DNA for the CDR3 is TGTGCCAGCTCACCACCGGTTGGGAATGAGCAGTTCTTC. This sequence joins TRBV18 and TRBJ2-1, with unresolved D. The germline V and J ends were trimmed by 0 bases and 7 bases, with 7 bases remaining between them. The CDR3 is 13 amino acids. Germline-derived CDR1 and CDR2 are KGHSH and LQKENI.

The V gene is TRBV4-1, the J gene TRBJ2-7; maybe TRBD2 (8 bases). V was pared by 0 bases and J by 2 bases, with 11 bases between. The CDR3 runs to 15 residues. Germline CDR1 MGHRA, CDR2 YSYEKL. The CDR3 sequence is CASSQDSGTAYEQYF. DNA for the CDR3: TGCGCCAGCAGCCAAGATAGCGGGACAGCCTACGAGCAGTACTTC.

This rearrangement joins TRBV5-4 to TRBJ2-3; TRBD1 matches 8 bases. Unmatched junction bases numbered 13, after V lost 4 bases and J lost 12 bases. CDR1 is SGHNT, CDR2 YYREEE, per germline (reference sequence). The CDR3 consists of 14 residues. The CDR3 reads CASSPDRARESQYF. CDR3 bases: TGTGCCAGCAGCCCGGACAGGGCCCGAGAGTCTCAGTATTTT.

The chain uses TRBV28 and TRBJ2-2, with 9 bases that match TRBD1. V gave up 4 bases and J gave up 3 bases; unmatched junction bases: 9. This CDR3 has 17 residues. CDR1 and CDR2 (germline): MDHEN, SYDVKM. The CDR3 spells CASSSLPGQGYTGELFF. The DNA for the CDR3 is TGTGCCAGCAGTTCACTGCCGGGACAGGGATACACCGGGGAGCTGTTTTTT.

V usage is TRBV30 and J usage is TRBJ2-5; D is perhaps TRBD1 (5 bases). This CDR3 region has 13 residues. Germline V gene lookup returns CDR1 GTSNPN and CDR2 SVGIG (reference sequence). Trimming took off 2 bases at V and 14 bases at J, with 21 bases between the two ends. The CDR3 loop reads CAWSLDMSYEHYF. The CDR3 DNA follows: TGTGCCTGGAGTCTGGACATGAGCTACGAGCATTACTTC.